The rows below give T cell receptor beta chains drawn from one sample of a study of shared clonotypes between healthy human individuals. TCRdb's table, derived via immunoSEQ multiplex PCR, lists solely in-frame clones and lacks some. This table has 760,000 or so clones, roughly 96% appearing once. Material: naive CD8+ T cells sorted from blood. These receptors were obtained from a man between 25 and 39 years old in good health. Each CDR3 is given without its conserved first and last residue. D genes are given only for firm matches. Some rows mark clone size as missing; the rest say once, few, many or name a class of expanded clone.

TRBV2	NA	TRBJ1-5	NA	ASNPSHNQPQH
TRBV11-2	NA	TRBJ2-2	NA	ASSLWDTNTGELF
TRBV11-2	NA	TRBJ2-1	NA	ASSFSFSQGHFYNEQF
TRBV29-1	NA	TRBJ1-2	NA	SVEENRGHYGYT
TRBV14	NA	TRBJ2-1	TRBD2	ACSGRQRTEQF
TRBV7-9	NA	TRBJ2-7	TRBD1	ASSSWDRYYEQY
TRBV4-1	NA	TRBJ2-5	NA	ASSQVGHLQETQY
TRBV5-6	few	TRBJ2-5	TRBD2	ASSTGLAETQY
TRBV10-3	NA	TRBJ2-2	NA	AISENTGELF
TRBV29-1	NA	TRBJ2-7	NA	SVQETDSYEQY
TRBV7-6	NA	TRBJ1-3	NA	ASRLREDGWGNTIY
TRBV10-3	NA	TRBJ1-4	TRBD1	AISESGDRGVNEKLF
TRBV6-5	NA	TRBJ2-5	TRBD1	ASSYILPGQGGTQY
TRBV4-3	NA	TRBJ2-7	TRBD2	ASSQDPGTSGSYEQY
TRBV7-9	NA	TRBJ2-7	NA	ASSADRSSYEQY